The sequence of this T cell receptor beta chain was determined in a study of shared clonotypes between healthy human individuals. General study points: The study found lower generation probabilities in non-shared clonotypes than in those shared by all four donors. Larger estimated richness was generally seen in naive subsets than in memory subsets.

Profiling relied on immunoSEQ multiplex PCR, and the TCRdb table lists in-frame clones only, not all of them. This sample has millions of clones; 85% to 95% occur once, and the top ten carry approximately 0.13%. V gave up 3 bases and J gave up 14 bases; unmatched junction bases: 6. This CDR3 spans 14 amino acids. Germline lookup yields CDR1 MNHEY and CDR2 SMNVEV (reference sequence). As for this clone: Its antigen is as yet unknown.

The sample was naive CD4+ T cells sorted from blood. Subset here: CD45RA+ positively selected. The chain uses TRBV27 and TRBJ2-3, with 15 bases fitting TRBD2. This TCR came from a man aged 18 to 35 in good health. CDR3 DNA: TGTGCCAGCAGTTTCAGCCGGACTAGCGGGAGGGGGTATTTT. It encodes CASSFSRTSGRGYF.